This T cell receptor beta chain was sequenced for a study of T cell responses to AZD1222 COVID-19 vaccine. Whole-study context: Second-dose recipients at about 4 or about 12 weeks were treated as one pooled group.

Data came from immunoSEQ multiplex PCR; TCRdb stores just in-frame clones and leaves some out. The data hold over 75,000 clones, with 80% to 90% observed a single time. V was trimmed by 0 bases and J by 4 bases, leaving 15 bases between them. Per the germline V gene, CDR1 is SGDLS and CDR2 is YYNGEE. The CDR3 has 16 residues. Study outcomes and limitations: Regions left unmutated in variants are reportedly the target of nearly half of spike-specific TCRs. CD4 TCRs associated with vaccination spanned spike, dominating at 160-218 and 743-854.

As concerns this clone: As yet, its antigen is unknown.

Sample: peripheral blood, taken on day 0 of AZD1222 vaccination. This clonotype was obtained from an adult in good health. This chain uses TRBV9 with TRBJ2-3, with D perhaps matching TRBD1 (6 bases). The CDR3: CASSVGSGARADTQYF. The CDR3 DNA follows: TGTGCCAGCAGCGTAGGGTCAGGGGCGCGGGCAGATACGCAGTATTTT.